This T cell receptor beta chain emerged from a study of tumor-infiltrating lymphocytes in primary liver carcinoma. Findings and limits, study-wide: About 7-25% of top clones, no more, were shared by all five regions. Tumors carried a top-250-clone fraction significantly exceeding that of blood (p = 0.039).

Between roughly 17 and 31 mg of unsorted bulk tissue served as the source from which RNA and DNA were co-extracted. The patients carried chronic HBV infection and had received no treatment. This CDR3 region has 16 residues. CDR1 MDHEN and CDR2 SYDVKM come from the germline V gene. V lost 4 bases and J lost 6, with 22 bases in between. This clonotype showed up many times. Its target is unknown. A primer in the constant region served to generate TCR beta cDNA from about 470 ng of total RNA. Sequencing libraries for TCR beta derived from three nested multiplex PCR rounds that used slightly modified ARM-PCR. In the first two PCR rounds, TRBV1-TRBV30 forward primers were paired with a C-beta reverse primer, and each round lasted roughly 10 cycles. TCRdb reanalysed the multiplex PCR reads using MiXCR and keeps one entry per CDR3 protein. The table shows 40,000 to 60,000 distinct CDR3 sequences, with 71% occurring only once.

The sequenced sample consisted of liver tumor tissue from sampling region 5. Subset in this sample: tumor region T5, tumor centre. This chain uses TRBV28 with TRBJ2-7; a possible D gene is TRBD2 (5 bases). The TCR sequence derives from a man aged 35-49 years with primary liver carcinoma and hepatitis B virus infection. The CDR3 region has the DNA TGTGCCAGCAGTTCCCAAATGTTCTCCCGAGGGTTCGAGCAGTACTTC. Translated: CASSSQMFSRGFEQYF.